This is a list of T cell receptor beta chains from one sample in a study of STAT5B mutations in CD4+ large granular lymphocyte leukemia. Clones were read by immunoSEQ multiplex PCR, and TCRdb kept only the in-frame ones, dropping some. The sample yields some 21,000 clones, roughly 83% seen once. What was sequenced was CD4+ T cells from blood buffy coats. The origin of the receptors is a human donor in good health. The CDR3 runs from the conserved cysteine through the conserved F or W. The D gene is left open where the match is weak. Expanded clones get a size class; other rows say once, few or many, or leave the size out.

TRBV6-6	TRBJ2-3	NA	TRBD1	CASSTAQGAADTQYF	TGTGCCAGCAGCACAGCACAGGGGGCCGCAGATACGCAGTATTTT
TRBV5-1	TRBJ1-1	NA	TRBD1	CASSFLAARQGEAFF	TGCGCCAGCAGCTTCCTCGCGGCCCGACAGGGCGAAGCTTTCTTT
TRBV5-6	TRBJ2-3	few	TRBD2	CASSLGSSGKDTQYF	TGTGCCAGCAGCTTGGGGTCTAGCGGGAAGGATACGCAGTATTTT
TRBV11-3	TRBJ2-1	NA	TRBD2	CASSFGRPLSGRSYYNEQFF	TGTGCCAGCAGCTTCGGTCGGCCTCTTAGCGGGAGGAGCTACTACAATGAGCAGTTCTTC
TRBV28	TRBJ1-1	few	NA	CASKGSLNTEAFF	TGTGCCAGCAAGGGCAGTTTGAACACTGAAGCTTTCTTT
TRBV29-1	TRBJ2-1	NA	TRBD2	CSVEGGTSGGAHNEQFF	TGCAGCGTTGAAGGTGGGACTAGCGGTGGGGCACACAATGAGCAGTTCTTC
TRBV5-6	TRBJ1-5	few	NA	CASSGWNQPQHF	TGTGCCAGTTCAGGGTGGAATCAGCCCCAGCATTTT
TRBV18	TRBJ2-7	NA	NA	CASSPQRSSYEQYF	TGTGCCAGCTCACCACAACGAAGTTCCTACGAGCAGTACTTC
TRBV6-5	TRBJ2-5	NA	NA	CASSFSGWRQETQYF	TGTGCCAGCAGTTTTTCGGGGTGGAGACAAGAGACCCAGTACTTC
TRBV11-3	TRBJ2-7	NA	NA	CASSVRSGYEQYF	TGTGCCAGCAGCGTACGGTCAGGCTACGAGCAGTACTTC
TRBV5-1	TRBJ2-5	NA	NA	CASSTGTYGQETQYF	TGCGCCAGCTCCACCGGGACCTATGGGCAAGAGACCCAGTACTTC
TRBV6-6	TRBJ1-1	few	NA	CASRASAGTRNTEAFF	TGTGCCAGCAGAGCCTCGGCCGGGACAAGGAACACTGAAGCTTTCTTT
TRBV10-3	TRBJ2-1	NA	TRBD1	CAIEPGTGGSGEQFF	TGTGCCATTGAGCCCGGGACAGGGGGATCTGGTGAGCAGTTCTTC
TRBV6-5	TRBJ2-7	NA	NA	CASSSINTPYEQYF	TGTGCCAGCAGTTCGATCAATACTCCCTACGAGCAGTACTTC
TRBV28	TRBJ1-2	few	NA	CASSLNRDNGYTF	TGTGCCAGCAGTTTAAACCGTGACAACGGCTACACCTTC
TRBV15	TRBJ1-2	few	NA	CATSPLRAFNDGYTF	TGTGCCACCAGCCCTCTAAGGGCGTTTAATGATGGCTACACCTTC
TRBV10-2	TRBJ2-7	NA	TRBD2	CASSPRAGDGYEQYF	TGCGCCAGCAGCCCTCGAGCGGGAGACGGGTACGAGCAGTACTTC
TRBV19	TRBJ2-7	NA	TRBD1	CASSDRTGETYEQYF	TGTGCCAGTAGCGATAGGACAGGAGAGACCTACGAGCAGTACTTC
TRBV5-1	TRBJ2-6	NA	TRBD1	CASSIQAGTAFSGANVLTF	TGCGCCAGCAGCATCCAGGCCGGGACAGCTTTTTCTGGGGCCAACGTCCTGACTTTC
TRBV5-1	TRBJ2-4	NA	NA	CASSSENIQYF	TGCGCCAGCAGCTCAGAAAACATTCAGTACTTC
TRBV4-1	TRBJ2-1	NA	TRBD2	CASSPGLARSSYNEQFF	TGCGCCAGCAGCCCCGGACTAGCCCGCAGCTCCTACAATGAGCAGTTCTTC
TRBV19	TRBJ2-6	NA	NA	CATNSGANVLTF	TGTGCCACCAACTCTGGGGCCAACGTCCTGACTTTC
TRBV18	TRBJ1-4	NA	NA	CASSRRGTGATNEKLFF	TGTGCCAGCTCACGACGGGGTACGGGGGCAACTAATGAAAAACTGTTTTTT
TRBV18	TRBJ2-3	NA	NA	CASSPQALDATDTQYF	TGTGCCAGCTCACCCCAGGCCCTAGACGCAACAGATACGCAGTATTTT
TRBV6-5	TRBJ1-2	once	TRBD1	CASSLDRDYGYTF	TGTGCCAGCAGTCTGGACAGGGACTATGGCTACACCTTC
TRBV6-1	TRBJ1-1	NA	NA	CASSEGRHTEAFF	TGTGCCAGCAGTGAAGGAAGGCACACTGAAGCTTTCTTT
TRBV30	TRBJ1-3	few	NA	CAWSAGQSSGNTIYF	TGTGCCTGGAGTGCAGGACAAAGCTCTGGAAACACCATATATTTT
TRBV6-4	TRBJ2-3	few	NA	CASKPRANTDTQYF	TGTGCCAGCAAGCCGAGGGCAAACACAGATACGCAGTATTTT
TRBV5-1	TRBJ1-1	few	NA	CASSPGGPNTEAFF	TGCGCCAGCAGCCCTGGAGGTCCGAACACTGAAGCTTTCTTT
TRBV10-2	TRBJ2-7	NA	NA	CASSDGSRSYEQYF	TGCGCCAGCAGTGACGGTAGCAGGTCCTACGAGCAGTACTTC
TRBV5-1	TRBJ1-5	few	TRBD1	CASSPGTVHNQPQHF	TGCGCCAGCAGCCCGGGGACAGTACACAATCAGCCCCAGCATTTT
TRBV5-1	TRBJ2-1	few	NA	CASSARTNEQFF	TGCGCCAGCAGCGCCCGGACAAATGAGCAGTTCTTC
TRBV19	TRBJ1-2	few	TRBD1	CASSPRQGAGYTF	TGTGCCAGTAGTCCCCGACAGGGGGCTGGCTACACCTTC
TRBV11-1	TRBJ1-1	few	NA	CASSLGQNMNTEAFF	TGTGCCAGCAGCTTAGGCCAGAACATGAACACTGAAGCTTTCTTT
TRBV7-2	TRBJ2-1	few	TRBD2	CASSSGLAGYNEQFF	TGTGCCAGCAGCAGCGGACTAGCGGGGTACAATGAGCAGTTCTTC
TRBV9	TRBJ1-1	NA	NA	CASSWRGNTEAFF	TGTGCCAGCAGCTGGCGTGGGAACACTGAAGCTTTCTTT
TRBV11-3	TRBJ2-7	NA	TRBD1	CASSFGTESTYEQYF	TGTGCCAGCAGCTTTGGGACAGAATCGACCTACGAGCAGTACTTC
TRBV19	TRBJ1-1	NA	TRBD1	CASRDRGQTEAFF	TGTGCCAGTAGGGACAGGGGGCAAACTGAAGCTTTCTTT
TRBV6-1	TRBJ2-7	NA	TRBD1	CASIGTGATSEQYF	TGTGCCAGCATTGGGACAGGGGCAACGAGCGAGCAGTACTTC
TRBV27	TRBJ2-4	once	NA	CASRGSARGGKNIQYF	TGTGCCAGCAGGGGTTCGGCTCGAGGGGGCAAAAACATTCAGTACTTC
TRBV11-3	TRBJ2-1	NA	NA	CASSSEFAGSYNEQFF	TGTGCCAGCAGCTCGGAGTTTGCGGGTTCCTACAATGAGCAGTTCTTC
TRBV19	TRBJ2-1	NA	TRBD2	CASSSIAGTPGLVNSYNEQFF	TGTGCCAGTAGTTCCATAGCTGGGACACCGGGACTAGTGAACTCCTACAATGAGCAGTTCTTC
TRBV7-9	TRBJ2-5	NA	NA	CASSPAGRNQETQYF	TGTGCCAGCAGCCCAGCGGGCAGAAACCAAGAGACCCAGTACTTC
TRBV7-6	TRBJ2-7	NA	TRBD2	CASSRDSGRAYEQYF	TGTGCCAGCAGTCGGGATAGCGGGAGGGCCTACGAGCAGTACTTC
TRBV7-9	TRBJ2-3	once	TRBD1	CASSFRDRATDTQYF	TGTGCCAGCAGCTTCCGGGACAGGGCCACAGATACGCAGTATTTT
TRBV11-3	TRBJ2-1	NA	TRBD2	CASSPVTSGSYNEQFF	TGTGCCAGCAGCCCCGTTACTAGCGGGAGCTACAATGAGCAGTTCTTC
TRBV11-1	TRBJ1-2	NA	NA	CASSYGHPRDYGYTF	TGTGCCAGCAGCTACGGACATCCCCGTGACTATGGCTACACCTTC
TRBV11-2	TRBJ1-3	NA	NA	CASSQGTSGNTIYF	TGTGCCAGCAGCCAGGGAACCTCTGGAAACACCATATATTTT
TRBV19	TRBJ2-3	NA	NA	CASSIAGTDTQYF	TGTGCCAGTAGTATTGCTGGGACAGATACGCAGTATTTT
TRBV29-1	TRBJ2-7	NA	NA	CSVGRGTRDEQYF	TGCAGCGTTGGCCGGGGCACAAGGGACGAGCAGTACTTC
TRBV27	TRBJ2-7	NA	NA	CASSPRLDFYEQYF	TGTGCCAGCAGTCCGCGACTAGACTTCTACGAGCAGTACTTC
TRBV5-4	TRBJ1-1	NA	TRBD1	CASSLGTGQGTEAFF	TGTGCCAGCAGCTTGGGGACAGGGCAAGGCACTGAAGCTTTCTTT
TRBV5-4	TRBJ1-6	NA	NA	CASSLDGWGLGSPLHF	TGTGCCAGCAGCTTGGATGGATGGGGTTTAGGTTCACCCCTCCACTTT
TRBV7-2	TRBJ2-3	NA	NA	CASSLVQRRHTDTQYF	TGTGCCAGCAGCTTAGTTCAGCGGAGACACACAGATACGCAGTATTTT
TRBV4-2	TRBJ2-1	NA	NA	CASSQVGNYNEQFF	TGTGCCAGCAGCCAAGTTGGCAATTACAATGAGCAGTTCTTC
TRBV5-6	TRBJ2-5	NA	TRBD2	CASRTPGLAGVETQYF	TGTGCCAGCAGAACGCCGGGACTAGCGGGAGTCGAGACCCAGTACTTC
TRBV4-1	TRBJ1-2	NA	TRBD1	CASSQEGGQGYGYTF	TGCGCCAGCAGCCAAGAAGGCGGACAGGGCTATGGCTACACCTTC